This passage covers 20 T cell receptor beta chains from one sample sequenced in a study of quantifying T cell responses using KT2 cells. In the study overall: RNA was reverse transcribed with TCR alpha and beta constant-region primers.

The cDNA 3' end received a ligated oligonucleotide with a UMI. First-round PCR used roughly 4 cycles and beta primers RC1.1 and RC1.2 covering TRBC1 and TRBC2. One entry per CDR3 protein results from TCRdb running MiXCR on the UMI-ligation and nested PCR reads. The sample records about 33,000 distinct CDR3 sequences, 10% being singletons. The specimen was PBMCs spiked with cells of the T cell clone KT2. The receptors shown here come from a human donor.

CDR3 DNA sequence: TGTGCCAGCAGTCGCGGGGTGGGCAATCAGCCCCAGCATTTT. It specifies CASSRGVGNQPQHF. The genes are TRBV6-5 and TRBJ1-5; D ambiguous. CDR3 length: 14 residues. V lost 5 bases and J lost 2, with 10 bases in between. Germline V CDR1 and CDR2: MNHEY, SVGAGI.

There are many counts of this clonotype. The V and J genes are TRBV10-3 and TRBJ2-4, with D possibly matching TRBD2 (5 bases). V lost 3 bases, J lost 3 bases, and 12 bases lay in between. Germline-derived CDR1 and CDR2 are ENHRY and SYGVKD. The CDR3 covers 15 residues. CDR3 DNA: TGTGCCATCAGTGATCCTCTAGAGGGCAAAAACATTCAGTACTTC. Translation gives CAISDPLEGKNIQYF.

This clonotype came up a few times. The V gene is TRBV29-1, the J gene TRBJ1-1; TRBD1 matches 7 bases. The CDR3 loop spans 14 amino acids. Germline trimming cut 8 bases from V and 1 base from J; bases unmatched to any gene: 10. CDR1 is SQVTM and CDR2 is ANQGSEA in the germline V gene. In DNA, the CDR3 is TGCAGCCTGAGTGAACAGGGGCAGAACACTGAAGCTTTCTTT. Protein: CSLSEQGQNTEAFF.

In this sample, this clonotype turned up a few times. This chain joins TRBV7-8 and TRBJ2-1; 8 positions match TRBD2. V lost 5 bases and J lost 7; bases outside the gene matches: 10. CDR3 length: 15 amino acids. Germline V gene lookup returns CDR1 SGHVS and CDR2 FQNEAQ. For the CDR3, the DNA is TGTGCCAGCAGCCGGGGGCGGGGGGCTGAAAATGAGCAGTTCTTC. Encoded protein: CASSRGRGAENEQFF.

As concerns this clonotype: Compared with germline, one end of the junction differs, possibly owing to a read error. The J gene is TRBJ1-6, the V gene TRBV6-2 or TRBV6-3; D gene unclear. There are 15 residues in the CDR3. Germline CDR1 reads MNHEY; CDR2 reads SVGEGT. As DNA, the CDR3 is TGTGCCAGCAGCCCCGGACCATCCTCTAATTCACCCCTCCACTTT. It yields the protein CASSPGPSSNSPLHF.

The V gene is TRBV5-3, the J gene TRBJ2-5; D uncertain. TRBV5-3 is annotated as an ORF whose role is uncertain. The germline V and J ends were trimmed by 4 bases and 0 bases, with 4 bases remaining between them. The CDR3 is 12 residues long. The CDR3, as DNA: TGTGCCAGAAGCCGGGACCAAGAGACCCAGTACTTC. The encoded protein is CARSRDQETQYF.

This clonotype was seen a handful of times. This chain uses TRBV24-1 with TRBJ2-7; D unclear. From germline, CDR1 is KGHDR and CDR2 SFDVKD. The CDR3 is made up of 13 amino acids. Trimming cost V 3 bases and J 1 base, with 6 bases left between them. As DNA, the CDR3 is TGTGCCACCAGTGATGACCGATCCTACGAGCAGTACTTC. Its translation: CATSDDRSYEQYF.

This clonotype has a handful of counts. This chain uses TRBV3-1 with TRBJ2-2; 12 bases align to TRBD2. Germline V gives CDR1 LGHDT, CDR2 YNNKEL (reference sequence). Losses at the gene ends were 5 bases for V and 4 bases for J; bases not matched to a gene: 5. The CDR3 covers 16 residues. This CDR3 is CASSFGLAGITGELFF. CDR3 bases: TGTGCCAGCAGCTTTGGACTAGCGGGAATCACCGGGGAGCTGTTTTTT.

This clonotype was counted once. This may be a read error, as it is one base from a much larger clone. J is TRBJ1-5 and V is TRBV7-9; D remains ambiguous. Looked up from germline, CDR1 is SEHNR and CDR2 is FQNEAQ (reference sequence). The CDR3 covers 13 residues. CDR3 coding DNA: TGTGCCAGCAGCTTCGAACGTAATCGGCCCCAGCATTTT. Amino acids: CASSFERNRPQHF.

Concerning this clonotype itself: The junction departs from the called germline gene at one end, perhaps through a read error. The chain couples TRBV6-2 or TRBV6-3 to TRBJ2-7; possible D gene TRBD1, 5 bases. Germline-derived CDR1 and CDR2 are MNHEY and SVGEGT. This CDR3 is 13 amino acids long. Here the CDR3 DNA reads TGTGCCAGCCGAACAGGTCTCTCCCACGAGCAGTACTTC. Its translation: CASRTGLSHEQYF.

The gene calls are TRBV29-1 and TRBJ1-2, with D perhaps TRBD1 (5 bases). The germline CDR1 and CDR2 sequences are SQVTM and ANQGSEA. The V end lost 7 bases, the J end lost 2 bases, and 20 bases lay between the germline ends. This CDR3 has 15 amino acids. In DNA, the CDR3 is TGCAGCGCCAAGGAGGGTGGGGGACTCAACTATGGCTACACCTTC. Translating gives CSAKEGGGLNYGYTF.

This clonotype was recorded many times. CDR3 sequence: CASSLSPAYGYTF. CDR3 bases: TGTGCCAGCAGCTTGTCCCCAGCCTATGGCTACACCTTC. The rearrangement links TRBV5-5 to TRBJ1-2; D gene uncertain. Deletions cut 1 base from V and 4 bases from J, with 8 bases between. Germline V gene lookup returns CDR1 SGHKS and CDR2 YYEKEE (reference sequence). The CDR3 extends over 13 amino acids.

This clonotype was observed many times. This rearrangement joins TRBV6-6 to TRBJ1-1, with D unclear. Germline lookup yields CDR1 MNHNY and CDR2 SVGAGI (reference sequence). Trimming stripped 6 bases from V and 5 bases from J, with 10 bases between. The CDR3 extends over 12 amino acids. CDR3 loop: CASRDQRTEAFF. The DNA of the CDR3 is TGTGCCAGCAGGGACCAGAGGACTGAAGCTTTCTTT.

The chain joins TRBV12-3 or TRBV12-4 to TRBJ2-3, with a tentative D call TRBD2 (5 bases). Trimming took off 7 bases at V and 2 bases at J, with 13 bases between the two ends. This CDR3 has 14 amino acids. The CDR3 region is CASTKRTATDTQYF. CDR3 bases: TGTGCCAGCACGAAAAGGACTGCCACAGATACGCAGTATTTT.

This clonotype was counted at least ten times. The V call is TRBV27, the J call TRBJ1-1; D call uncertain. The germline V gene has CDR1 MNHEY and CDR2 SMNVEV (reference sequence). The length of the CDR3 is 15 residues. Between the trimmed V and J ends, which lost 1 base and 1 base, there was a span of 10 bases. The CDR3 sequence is CASSLFPGWNTEAFF. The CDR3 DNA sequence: TGTGCCAGCAGTTTATTTCCAGGCTGGAACACTGAAGCTTTCTTT.

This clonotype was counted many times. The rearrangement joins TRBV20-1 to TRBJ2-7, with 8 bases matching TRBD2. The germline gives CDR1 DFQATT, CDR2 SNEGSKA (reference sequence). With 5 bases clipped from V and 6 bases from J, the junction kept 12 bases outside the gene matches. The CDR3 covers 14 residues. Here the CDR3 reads CSARAGLELSEQYF. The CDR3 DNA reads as TGCAGTGCTCGAGCGGGACTAGAACTCTCCGAGCAGTACTTC.

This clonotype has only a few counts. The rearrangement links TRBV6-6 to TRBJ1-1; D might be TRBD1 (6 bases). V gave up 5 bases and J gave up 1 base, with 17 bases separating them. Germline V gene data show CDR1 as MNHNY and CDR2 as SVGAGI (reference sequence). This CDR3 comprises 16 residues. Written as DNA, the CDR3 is TGTGCCAGCAGTGGATTTGGGGGCTTCTCGAACACTGAAGCTTTCTTT. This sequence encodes CASSGFGGFSNTEAFF.

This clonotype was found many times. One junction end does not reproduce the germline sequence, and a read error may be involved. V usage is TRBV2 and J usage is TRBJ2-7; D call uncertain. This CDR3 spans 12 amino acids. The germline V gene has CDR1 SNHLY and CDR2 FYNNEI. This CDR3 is CASTPLSFEQYF. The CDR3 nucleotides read TGTGCCAGCACGCCTCTATCCTTCGAGCAGTACTTC.

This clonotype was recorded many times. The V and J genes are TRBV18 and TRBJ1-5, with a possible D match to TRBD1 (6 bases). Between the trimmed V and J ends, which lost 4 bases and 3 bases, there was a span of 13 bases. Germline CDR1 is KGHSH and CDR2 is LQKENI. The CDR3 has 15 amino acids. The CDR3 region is CASSLENRANQPQHF. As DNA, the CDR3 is TGTGCCAGCTCACTCGAAAACAGGGCCAATCAGCCCCAGCATTTT.

CDR3: CASSLESSGVSPLHF. The CDR3 bases are TGTGCCAGCAGCTTAGAGTCCTCCGGCGTCTCACCCCTCCACTTT. V is TRBV7-2 and J is TRBJ1-6; no clear D gene. The V gene lost 1 base and the J gene lost 10 bases, with 14 bases spanning the gap. Germline values: CDR1 SGHTA, CDR2 FQGNSA. This CDR3 is built from 15 residues.